This passage covers 26 T cell receptor beta chains from one sample sequenced in a study of beta chain features in type 1 diabetes. The isolated RNA, all of it, was reverse transcribed, so expressed TCRB transcripts were what got sequenced. Here immunoSEQ multiplex PCR was the method, and the copy in TCRdb shows in-frame clones only, minus some. The sample has approximately 140,000 clones, about 9.1% seen once; the top ten hold about 0.6%. Sequencing was performed on central memory CD4+ T cells from blood. These receptors were taken from a woman aged 40 to 49 in good health.

This chain joins TRBV11-2 and TRBJ2-3, with 8 bases fitting TRBD2. Trimming took 5 bases from V and 2 from J; bases not matched to a gene: 9. Germline CDR1 SGHAT, CDR2 FQNNGV. The length of the CDR3 is 16 residues. The CDR3 reads CASSGRAGAYTDTQYF. As DNA, the CDR3 is TGTGCCAGCAGCGGAAGAGCGGGGGCATACACAGATACGCAGTATTTT.

This sequence joins TRBV5-1 and TRBJ2-2; 7 bases map to TRBD2. In germline, CDR1 is SGHRS, CDR2 YFSETQ. This CDR3 is built from 17 residues. Germline trimming cut 4 bases from V and 0 bases from J; bases unmatched to any gene: 9. In DNA, the CDR3 is TGCGCCAGCAGCGAACATACGGGGGGTACGAACACCGGGGAGCTGTTTTTT. Translation: CASSEHTGGTNTGELFF. The entire variable domain, with the rest obtained from reference TRBV5-1 and TRBJ2-2, is as follows: KAGVTQTPRYLIKTRGQQVTLSCSPISGHRSVSWYQQTPGQGLQFLFEYFSETQRNKGNFPGRFSGRQFSNSRSEMNVSTLELGDSALYLCASSEHTGGTNTGELFFGEGSRLTVL.

This clone was observed a few times. The chain employs TRBV19 and TRBJ2-1, with D maybe TRBD2 (5 bases). CDR1 is LNHDA, CDR2 SQIVND, per germline (reference sequence). The CDR3 runs 15 residues. V lost 6 bases and J 2 bases, leaving 14 bases between the germline ends. The CDR3 region has the DNA TGTGCCAGTAGCCCTCGGGATCACGCCTACAATGAGCAGTTCTTC. It encodes CASSPRDHAYNEQFF. The variable domain in full, with the rest retrieved from reference TRBV19 and TRBJ2-1, is DGGITQSPKYLFRKEGQNVTLSCEQNLNHDAMYWYRQDPGQGLRLIYYSQIVNDFQKGDIAEGYSVSREKKESFPLTVTSAQKNPTAFYLCASSPRDHAYNEQFFGPGTRLTVL.

This clone has only a few counts. This likely came from a read error, as a far larger clone is one base away. The gene calls are TRBV5-1 and TRBJ2-5; a possible D gene is TRBD2 (6 bases). CDR1 SGHRS and CDR2 YFSETQ come from the germline V gene. This CDR3 comprises 15 residues. V lost 3 bases, J lost 5 bases, and 17 bases lay in between. CDR3: CASSSWPGDGETQYF. The CDR3 DNA reads TGCGCCAGCAGCTCCTGGCCGGGAGACGGGGAGACCCAGTACTTC.

The genes are TRBV7-2 and TRBJ2-1; no reliable D call. Germline V lookup: CDR1 SGHTA, CDR2 FQGNSA. Trimming cost V 3 bases and J 5 bases, with 8 bases left between them. CDR3 length: 13 amino acids. The CDR3, as DNA: TGTGCCAGCAGCTTTGTCGTCGACAATGAGCAGTTCTTC. This translates into CASSFVVDNEQFF.

This clone was recorded at least ten times. The chain links TRBV9 to TRBJ2-1; possible D gene TRBD2, 5 bases. Germline V lookup: CDR1 SGDLS, CDR2 YYNGEE. This CDR3 is built from 13 residues. Trimming cost V 0 bases and J 9 bases, with 10 bases left between them. The CDR3 DNA sequence: TGTGCCAGCAGCGTAGTGGGGAGTGGTGAGCAGTTCTTC. Amino acids: CASSVVGSGEQFF.

This clone has a handful of counts. The chain recombines TRBV9 with TRBJ1-6; D is perhaps TRBD1 (5 bases). V lost 0 bases, J lost 9 bases, and 13 bases lay in between. The CDR3 spans 15 residues. Germline CDR1 and CDR2: SGDLS and YYNGEE. CDR3 region: CASSVDQGEISPLHF. The CDR3 nucleotides read TGTGCCAGCAGCGTAGACCAGGGTGAGATTTCACCCCTCCACTTT. Full variable domain (remainder filled in from reference TRBV9 and TRBJ1-6): DSGVTQTPKHLITATGQRVTLRCSPRSGDLSVYWYQQSLDQGLQFLIQYYNGEERAKGNILERFSAQQFPDLHSELNLSSLELGDSALYFCASSVDQGEISPLHFGNGTRLTVT.

This clone was observed a few times. V usage is TRBV11-2 and J usage is TRBJ1-5; 11 positions agree with TRBD1. CDR3 length: 14 residues. In germline, CDR1 is SGHAT, CDR2 FQNNGV. V trimming: 5 bases; J trimming: 7 bases; junction bases outside the gene matches: 4. CDR3 nucleotides: TGTGCCAGCAGCCGGACAGGGGGCCGGCAGCCCCAGCATTTT. Translating it yields CASSRTGGRQPQHF.

There are many counts of this clone. V and J are TRBV2 and TRBJ2-7; no firm D call. Per germline, CDR1 SNHLY and CDR2 FYNNEI. V was cut by 6 bases and J by 3 bases, with 15 bases left in between. The CDR3 totals 14 residues. DNA for the CDR3: TGTGCCAGCAGCTCAAACCTAGGTATCTACGAGCAGTACTTC. Translation gives CASSSNLGIYEQYF.

This clone was seen a few times. This chain connects TRBV11-2 to TRBJ2-1; D is undetermined. The CDR3 runs to 14 residues. CDR1 is SGHAT and CDR2 is FQNNGV in the germline V gene. V was shortened by 4 bases and J by 8 bases, with 15 bases between the two germline ends. Written as DNA, the CDR3 is TGTGCCAGCAGCTCCACCCAGTCGTTGGATGAGCAGTTCTTC. This codes for CASSSTQSLDEQFF.

V usage is TRBV7-7 and J usage is TRBJ2-5; weak D call: TRBD1 (6 bases). V was shortened by 5 bases and J by 5 bases, with 18 bases between the two germline ends. From germline, CDR1 is SSHAT and CDR2 FNYEAQ (reference sequence). There are 15 residues in the CDR3. CDR3: CASSPGVGRGETQYF. In DNA form, the CDR3 reads TGTGCCAGCAGCCCAGGGGTGGGCAGGGGTGAGACCCAGTACTTC.

This clone has more than one count but fewer than ten. For the CDR3, the DNA is TGTGCCAGCAGCCCTAGGACAGGGGGCGACGAGCAGTACTTC. Translating gives CASSPRTGGDEQYF. The chain combines TRBV5-6 with TRBJ2-7, with 11 bases lining up with TRBD1. The CDR3 contains 14 residues. CDR1 is SGHDT and CDR2 is YYEEEE in the germline V gene. Trimming at V came to 4 bases and at J to 5 bases, leaving 5 bases not matched to a gene.

The chain combines TRBV7-2 with TRBJ2-2; D possibly corresponds to TRBD1 (5 bases). The ends were cut back, 3 bases at V and 0 bases at J, with 14 bases in the middle. Germline CDR1 is SGHTA and CDR2 is FQGNSA. CDR3 length: 17 amino acids. The CDR3: CASSLGRAAANTGELFF. CDR3 DNA: TGTGCCAGCAGCTTGGGCAGGGCAGCTGCGAACACCGGGGAGCTGTTTTTT.

The chain employs TRBV4-3 and TRBJ2-2; D may be TRBD2 (6 bases). Germline V CDR1 and CDR2: LGHNA, YSLEER. The CDR3 is 16 amino acids. Trimming stripped 0 bases from V and 4 bases from J, with 12 bases between. CDR3 region: CASSQEPGRGTGELFF. In DNA, the CDR3 is TGCGCCAGCAGCCAAGAACCAGGGCGGGGCACCGGGGAGCTGTTTTTT.

This clone was found a few times. This rearrangement joins TRBV1 to TRBJ2-3; TRBD1, the table's D call, was not compared with the DNA. TRBV1 is classified as a pseudogene. The CDR3 covers 19 residues. In DNA form, the CDR3 reads TGCACCAGCAGCCCTCGGGACAGGGCCCAGGTCCCCACACGTCATACGCAGTATTTT. This codes for CTSSPRDRAQVPTRHTQYF.

The CDR3 here is CASNREGLIGYTF. CDR3 DNA: TGTGCCAGCAACCGGGAGGGACTAATTGGCTACACCTTC. The chain has TRBV6-6 and TRBJ1-2, with D possibly matching TRBD1 (5 bases). Germline V lookup: CDR1 MNHNY, CDR2 SVGAGI (reference sequence). V dropped 7 bases and J dropped 7 bases, with 16 bases sitting between them. CDR3 length: 13 amino acids.

This clone has more than one count but fewer than ten. This rearrangement joins TRBV6-5 to TRBJ2-5, with D tentatively TRBD2 (5 bases). CDR1 is MNHEY, CDR2 SVGAGI, per germline. V was trimmed by 8 bases and J by 4 bases, leaving 14 bases between them. The CDR3 sequence is 13 residues long. The DNA for the CDR3 is TGTGCCAGCCGACGGGCGCGGGCAGAGACCCAGTACTTC. Translated, it gives CASRRARAETQYF.

As for this clone: One junction end disagrees with the germline gene, perhaps due to a read error. The V gene is TRBV11-2, the J gene TRBJ2-3; D gene unclear. Germline V gene sequence: CDR1 SGHAT, CDR2 FQNNGV. CDR3 length: 13 amino acids. The CDR3 is CASSFSSLDPQYF. As DNA, the CDR3 is TGTGCCAGCAGCTTCTCCTCTCTAGATCCGCAGTATTTT. The variable domain in full, with the rest retrieved from reference TRBV11-2 and TRBJ2-3, is EAGVAQSPRYKIIEKRQSVAFWCNPISGHATLYWYQQILGQGPKLLIQFQNNGVVDDSQLPKDRFSAERLKGVDSTLKIQPAKLEDSAVYLCASSFSSLDPQYFGPGTRLTVL.

The chain couples TRBV5-1 to TRBJ1-3; D gene unclear. V lost 4 bases to trimming and J lost 7 bases, with 15 bases between them. The CDR3 runs to 14 residues. Germline V gives CDR1 SGHRS, CDR2 YFSETQ. The CDR3 reads CASSPDDRGNTIYF. CDR3 bases: TGCGCCAGCAGCCCAGACGACCGAGGGAACACCATATATTTT.

This clone was counted many times. The V gene is TRBV7-2, the J gene TRBJ2-1; D is ambiguous. Germline CDR1 and CDR2: SGHTA and FQGNSA. V shed 5 bases and J shed 11 bases, with 13 bases lying between them. This CDR3 region has 12 residues. CDR3 residues: CASSPPEPQQFF. DNA for the CDR3: TGTGCCAGCAGCCCGCCGGAGCCGCAGCAGTTCTTC.

This chain connects TRBV2 to TRBJ1-1; no clear D. The CDR3 consists of 13 residues. The V end lost 1 base, the J end lost 11 bases, and 14 bases lay between the germline ends. Germline V CDR1 and CDR2: SNHLY, FYNNEI. CDR3 region: CASSEEIRGTAFF. Written as DNA, the CDR3 is TGTGCCAGCAGTGAAGAGATAAGAGGCACGGCTTTCTTT.

J is TRBJ2-3 and V is TRBV27, with D possibly matching TRBD2 (5 bases). Between the trimmed V and J ends, which lost 5 bases and 3 bases, there was a span of 15 bases. The CDR3 contains 15 residues. Germline loops: CDR1 MNHEY, CDR2 SMNVEV (reference sequence). The CDR3 bases are TGTGCCAGCAGTCCCCTCGGACTTACAACAGATACGCAGTATTTT. Amino acids: CASSPLGLTTDTQYF.

There are a few counts of this clone. CDR3 sequence: CASSVDNLYGYTF. The CDR3 DNA follows: TGTGCCAGCAGCGTAGACAACCTGTATGGCTACACCTTC. The chain uses TRBV9 and TRBJ1-2; no reliable D call. The CDR3 has 13 amino acids. The V end was cut by 0 bases, the J end by 5 bases, with 8 bases between. Germline CDR1 reads SGDLS; CDR2 reads YYNGEE.

Comments on this clone: The identical CDR3 is also encoded by other nucleotide sequences in the sample. The CDR3 here is CASTRGNQPQHF. For the CDR3, the DNA is TGTGCCAGTACCCGAGGAAATCAGCCCCAGCATTTT. The chain recombines TRBV19 with TRBJ1-5, with D hard to call. V gave up 7 bases and J gave up 4 bases, with 8 bases separating them. Germline CDR1 reads LNHDA; CDR2 reads SQIVND (reference sequence). The CDR3 extends over 12 amino acids.

Points on this clone: The junction shows a germline mismatch at one end, possibly a read error. This chain links TRBV2 with TRBJ2-7; 7 nucleotides align to TRBD2. The CDR3 loop spans 12 amino acids. Germline V gene lookup returns CDR1 SNHLY and CDR2 FYNNEI. The CDR3 reads CAGREGSYEQYF. CDR3 DNA: TGTGCCGGCAGGGAGGGATCCTACGAGCAGTACTTC.

The chain uses TRBV19 and TRBJ2-7, with TRBD1 identical over 7 bases. Trimming removed 4 bases from V and 6 bases from J; junction bases left unmatched: 12. CDR3 size: 15 residues. Germline assignment: CDR1 LNHDA and CDR2 SQIVND (reference sequence). The CDR3: CASSSTGTAKREQYF. CDR3 in DNA: TGTGCCAGTAGTAGCACCGGGACAGCGAAGCGCGAGCAGTACTTC.